This TCR beta chain derives from a study of control samples from healthy donors and cancer patients. Trimming took 1 base from V and 1 from J, leaving 10 bases between them. The V gene's germline CDR1 is LGHDT and CDR2 YNNKEL (reference sequence). This CDR3 comprises 15 residues. Clones were sequenced by immunoSEQ multiplex PCR, and TCRdb holds only the in-frame ones, with some missing. The sample records around 120,000 clones, approximately 94% being singletons. Sequencing used blood. The V call is TRBV3-1 (or the pseudogene TRBV3-2), the J call TRBJ1-1; D is unresolved. The source of this sequence is a man aged 25-40 years in good health. The chain's CDR3 is CASSQGITSNTEAFF. The DNA of the CDR3 is TGTGCCAGCAGCCAAGGAATAACTTCGAACACTGAAGCTTTCTTT.